The sequence of this T cell receptor beta chain was determined in a study of long-term antiretroviral therapy in people with HIV. Germline V lookup: CDR1 DFQATT, CDR2 SNEGSKA (reference sequence). The V gene lost 7 bases and the J gene lost 7 bases, with 11 bases spanning the gap. The CDR3 sequence is 11 residues long. This clone was seen more than once but under ten times. The antigen remains undetermined. United States facilities provided treatment to all participants with HIV. Going into DNA extraction, samples held 1-10 million cryopreserved PBMC. Survey-level immunoSEQ v3.0 assays were run. Sequencing efforts were directed toward roughly 40,000-50,000 T-cell genomes per sample. Clones were read by immunoSEQ multiplex PCR, and TCRdb kept only the in-frame ones, dropping some. This sample has 20,000 to 25,000 clones, with roughly four fifths found just once. Study results and limitations: Against controls, HIV repertoires showed narrower ranges of CDR3 length.

The receptor was isolated from a man between 18 and 29 years old with HIV. V is TRBV20-1 and J is TRBJ2-1, with TRBD1 as a possible D gene (5 bases). Material: unsorted PBMCs, obtained 0.5 years after starting antiretroviral therapy. CDR3 region: CSGQGPNEQFF. DNA for the CDR3: TGCAGTGGGCAGGGTCCTAATGAGCAGTTCTTC.